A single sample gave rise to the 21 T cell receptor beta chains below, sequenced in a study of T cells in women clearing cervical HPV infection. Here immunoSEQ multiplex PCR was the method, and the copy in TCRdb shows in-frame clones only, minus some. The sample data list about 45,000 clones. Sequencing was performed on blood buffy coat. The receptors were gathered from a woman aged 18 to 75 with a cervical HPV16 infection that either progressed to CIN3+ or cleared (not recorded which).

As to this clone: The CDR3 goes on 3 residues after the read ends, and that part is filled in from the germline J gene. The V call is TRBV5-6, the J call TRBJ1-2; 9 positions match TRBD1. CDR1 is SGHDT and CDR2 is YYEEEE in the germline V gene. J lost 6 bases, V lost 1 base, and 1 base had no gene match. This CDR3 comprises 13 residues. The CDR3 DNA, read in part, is TGTGCCAGCAGCTTGAACAGGGGGCATGGC. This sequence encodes CASSLNRGHG. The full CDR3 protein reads CASSLNRGHGYTF.

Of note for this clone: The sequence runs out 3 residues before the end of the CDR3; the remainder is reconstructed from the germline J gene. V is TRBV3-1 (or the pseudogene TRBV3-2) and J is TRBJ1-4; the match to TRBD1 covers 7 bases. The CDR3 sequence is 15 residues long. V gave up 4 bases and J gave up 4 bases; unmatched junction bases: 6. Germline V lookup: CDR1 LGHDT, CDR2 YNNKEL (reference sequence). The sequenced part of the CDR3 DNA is TGTGCCAGCAGCCGTCACGGGACAGATAATGAAAAA. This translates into CASSRHGTDNEK. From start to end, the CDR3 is CASSRHGTDNEKLFF.

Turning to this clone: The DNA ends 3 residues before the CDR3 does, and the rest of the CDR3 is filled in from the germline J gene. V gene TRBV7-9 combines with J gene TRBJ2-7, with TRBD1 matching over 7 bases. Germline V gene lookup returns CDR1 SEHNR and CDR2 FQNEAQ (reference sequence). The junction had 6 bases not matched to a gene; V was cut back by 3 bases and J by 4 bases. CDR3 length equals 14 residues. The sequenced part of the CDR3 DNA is TGTGCCAGCAGCTTCCGGGACAGACCTTACGAG. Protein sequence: CASSFRDRPYE. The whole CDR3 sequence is CASSFRDRPYEQYF.

The CDR3 is CASSIGQHDTDTQYF. The DNA read from the CDR3 is TGTGCCAGTAGTATAGGACAGCACGACACAGATACG. The chain combines TRBV19 with TRBJ2-3, with a weak D call TRBD1 (5 bases). The read ends 3 residues early relative to the CDR3; the germline J gene fills the gap. CDR3 length: 15 residues. The germline gives CDR1 LNHDA, CDR2 SQIVND (reference sequence). V lost 1 base, J lost 2 bases, and 10 bases lay in between.

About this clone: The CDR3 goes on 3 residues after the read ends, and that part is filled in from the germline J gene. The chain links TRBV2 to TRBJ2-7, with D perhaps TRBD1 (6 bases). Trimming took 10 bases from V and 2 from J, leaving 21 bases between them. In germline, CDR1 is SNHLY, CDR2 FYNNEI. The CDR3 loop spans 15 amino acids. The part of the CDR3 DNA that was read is TGTGCCAACGAGGGGGACCGGGACACAGCCTACGAG. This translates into CANEGDRDTAYE. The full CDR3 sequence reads CANEGDRDTAYEQYF.

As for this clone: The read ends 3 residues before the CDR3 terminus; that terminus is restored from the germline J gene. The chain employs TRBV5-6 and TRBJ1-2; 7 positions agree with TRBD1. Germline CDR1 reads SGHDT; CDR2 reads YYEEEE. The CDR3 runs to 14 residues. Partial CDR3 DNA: TGTGCCAGCAGCTTGTTGCAGGGGGGAGAGACC. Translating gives CASSLLQGGET. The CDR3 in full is CASSLLQGGETYTF.

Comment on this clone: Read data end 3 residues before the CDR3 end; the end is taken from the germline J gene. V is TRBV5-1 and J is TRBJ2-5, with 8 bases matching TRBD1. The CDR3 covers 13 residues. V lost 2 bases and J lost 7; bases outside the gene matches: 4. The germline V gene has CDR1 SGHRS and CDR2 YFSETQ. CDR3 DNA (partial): TGCGCCAGCAGCTTCAACCAGGGGGCGACC. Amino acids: CASSFNQGAT. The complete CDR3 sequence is CASSFNQGATQYF.

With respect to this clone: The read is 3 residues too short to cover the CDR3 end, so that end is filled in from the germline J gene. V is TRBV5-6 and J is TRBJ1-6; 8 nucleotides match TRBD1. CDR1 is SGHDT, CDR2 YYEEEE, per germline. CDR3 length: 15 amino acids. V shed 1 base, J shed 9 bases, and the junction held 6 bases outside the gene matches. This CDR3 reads CASSLFAGGFSPLHF. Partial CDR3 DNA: TGTGCCAGCAGCTTGTTTGCAGGGGGCTTTTCACCC.

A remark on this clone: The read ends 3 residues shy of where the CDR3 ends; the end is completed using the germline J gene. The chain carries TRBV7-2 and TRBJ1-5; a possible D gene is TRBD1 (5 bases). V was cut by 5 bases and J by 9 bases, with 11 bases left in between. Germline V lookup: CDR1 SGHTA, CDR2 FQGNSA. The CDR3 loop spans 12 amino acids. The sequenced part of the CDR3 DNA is TGTGCCAGCAGCACGGACGGGGGGCCC. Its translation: CASSTDGGP. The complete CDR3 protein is CASSTDGGPQHF.

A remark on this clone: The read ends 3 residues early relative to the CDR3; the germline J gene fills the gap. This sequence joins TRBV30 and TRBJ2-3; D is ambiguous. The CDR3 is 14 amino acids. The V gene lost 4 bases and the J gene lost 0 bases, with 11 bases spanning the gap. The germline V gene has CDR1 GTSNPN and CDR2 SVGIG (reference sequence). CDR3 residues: CAWKGIHSTDTQYF. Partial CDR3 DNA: TGTGCCTGGAAGGGCATCCATAGCACAGATACG.

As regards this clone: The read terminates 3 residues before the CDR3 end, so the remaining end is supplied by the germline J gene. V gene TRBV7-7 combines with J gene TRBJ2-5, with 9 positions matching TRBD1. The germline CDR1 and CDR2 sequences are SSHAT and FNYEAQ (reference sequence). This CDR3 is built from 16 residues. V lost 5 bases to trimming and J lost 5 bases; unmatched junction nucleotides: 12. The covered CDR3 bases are TGTGCCAGCAGCCCACCCGGACAGGGGATTATGGAGACC. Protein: CASSPPGQGIMET. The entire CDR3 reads CASSPPGQGIMETQYF.

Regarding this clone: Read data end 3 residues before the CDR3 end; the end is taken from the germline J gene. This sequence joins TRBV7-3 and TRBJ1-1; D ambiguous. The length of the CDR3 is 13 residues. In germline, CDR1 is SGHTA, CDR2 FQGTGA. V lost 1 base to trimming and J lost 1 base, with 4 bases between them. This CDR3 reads CASSLRANTEAFF. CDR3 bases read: TGTGCCAGCAGCTTAAGGGCGAACACTGAA.

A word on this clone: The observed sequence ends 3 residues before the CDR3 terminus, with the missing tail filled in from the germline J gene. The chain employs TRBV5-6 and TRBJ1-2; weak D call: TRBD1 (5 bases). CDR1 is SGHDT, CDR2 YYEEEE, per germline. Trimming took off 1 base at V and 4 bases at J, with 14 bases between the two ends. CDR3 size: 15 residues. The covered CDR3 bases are TGTGCCAGCAGCTTGAGAAGGGGCAGGGTCTATGGC. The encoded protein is CASSLRRGRVYG. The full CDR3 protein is CASSLRRGRVYGYTF.

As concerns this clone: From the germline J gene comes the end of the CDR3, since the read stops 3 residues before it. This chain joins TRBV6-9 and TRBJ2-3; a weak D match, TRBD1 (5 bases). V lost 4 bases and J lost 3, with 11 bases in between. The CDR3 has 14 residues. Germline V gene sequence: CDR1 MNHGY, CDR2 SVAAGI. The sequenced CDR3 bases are TGTGCCAGCAGTTTACGGAAGGGGACAGATACG. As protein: CASSLRKGTDT. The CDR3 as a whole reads CASSLRKGTDTQYF.

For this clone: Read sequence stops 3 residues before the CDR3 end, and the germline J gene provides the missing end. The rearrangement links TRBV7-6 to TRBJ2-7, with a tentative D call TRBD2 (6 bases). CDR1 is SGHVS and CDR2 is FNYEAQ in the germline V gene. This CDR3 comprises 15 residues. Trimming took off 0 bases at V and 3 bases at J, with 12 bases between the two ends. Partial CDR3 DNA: TGTGCCAGCAGCTTAGCGGGGGGTGGATTCTACGAG. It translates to CASSLAGGGFYE. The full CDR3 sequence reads CASSLAGGGFYEQYF.

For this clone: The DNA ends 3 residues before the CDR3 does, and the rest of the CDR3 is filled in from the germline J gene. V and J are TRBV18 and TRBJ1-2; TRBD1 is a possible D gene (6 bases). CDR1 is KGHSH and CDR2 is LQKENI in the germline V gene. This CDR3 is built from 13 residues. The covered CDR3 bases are TGTGCCAGCTCACCACCGGGGGCCCTTACC. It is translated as CASSPPGALT. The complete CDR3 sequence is CASSPPGALTYTF.

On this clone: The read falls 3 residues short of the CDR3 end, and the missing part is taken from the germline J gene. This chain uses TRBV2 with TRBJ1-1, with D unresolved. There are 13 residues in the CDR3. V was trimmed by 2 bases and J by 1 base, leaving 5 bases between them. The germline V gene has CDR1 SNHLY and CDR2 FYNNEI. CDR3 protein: CASSETRNTEAFF. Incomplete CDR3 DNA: TGTGCCAGCAGTGAAACGCGGAACACTGAA.

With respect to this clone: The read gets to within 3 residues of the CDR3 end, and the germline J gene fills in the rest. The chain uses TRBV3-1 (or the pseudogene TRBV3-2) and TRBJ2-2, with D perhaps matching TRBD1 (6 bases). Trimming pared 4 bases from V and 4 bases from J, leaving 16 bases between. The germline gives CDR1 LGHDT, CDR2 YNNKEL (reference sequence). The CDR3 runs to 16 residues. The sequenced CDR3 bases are TGTGCCAGCAGCCTACAGGGTAATACTCTCACCGGGGAG. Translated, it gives CASSLQGNTLTGE. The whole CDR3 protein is CASSLQGNTLTGELFF.

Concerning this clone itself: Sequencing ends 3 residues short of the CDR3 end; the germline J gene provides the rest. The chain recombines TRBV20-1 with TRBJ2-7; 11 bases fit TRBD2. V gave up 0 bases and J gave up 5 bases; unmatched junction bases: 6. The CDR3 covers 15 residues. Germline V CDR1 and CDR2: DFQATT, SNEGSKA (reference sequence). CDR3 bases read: TGCAGTGCTAGAGATCCCCTAGCGGGAGGACACGAG. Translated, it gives CSARDPLAGGHE. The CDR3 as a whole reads CSARDPLAGGHEQYF.

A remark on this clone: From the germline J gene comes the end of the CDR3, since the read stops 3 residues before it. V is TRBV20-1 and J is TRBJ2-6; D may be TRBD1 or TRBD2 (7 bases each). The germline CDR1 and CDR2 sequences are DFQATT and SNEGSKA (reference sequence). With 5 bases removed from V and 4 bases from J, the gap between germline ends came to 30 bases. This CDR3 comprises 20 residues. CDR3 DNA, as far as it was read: TGCAGTGCTGCCCCCACAGGGGTGGGAGTGGGGGAGGGAGGGGCCAACGTC. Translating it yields CSAAPTGVGVGEGGANV. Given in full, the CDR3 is CSAAPTGVGVGEGGANVLTF.

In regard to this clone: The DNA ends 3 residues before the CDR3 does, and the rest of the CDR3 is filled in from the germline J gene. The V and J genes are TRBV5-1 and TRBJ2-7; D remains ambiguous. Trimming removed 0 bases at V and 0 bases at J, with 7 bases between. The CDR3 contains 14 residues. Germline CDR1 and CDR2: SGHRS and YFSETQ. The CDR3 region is CASSLASSSYEQYF. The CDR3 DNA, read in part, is TGCGCCAGCAGCTTGGCTTCTTCCTCCTACGAG.